This TCR beta chain was captured by sequencing in a study of cytomegalovirus exposure and HLA in healthy donors. Researchers ran the PCR with 60 Vbeta and 13 Jbeta primers. The repertoire was sequenced with immunoSEQ multiplex PCR; TCRdb's copy has only in-frame clones and lacks some. The sample yields over 150,000 clones, around 75% seen once. V was trimmed by 1 base and J by 10 bases, leaving 16 bases between them. The CDR3 has 14 amino acids. Germline-derived CDR1 and CDR2 are SGHTA and FQGNSA. The chain is built from TRBV7-2 and TRBJ1-1; D unresolved. The TCR sequence derives from a human donor in good health. Sequencing was performed on PBMCs. CDR3 bases: TGTGCCAGCAGCTTAGTCCCCGGGGTTGAAAGAGCTTTCTTT. Protein sequence: CASSLVPGVERAFF.